A single sample gave rise to the 10 T cell receptor beta chains below, sequenced in a study of early T cells in non-severe SARS-CoV-2 infection. Via MiXCR, TCRdb re-called the 5' RACE reads, giving one row per CDR3 protein. The table includes 25,000 to 30,000 distinct CDR3 sequences, 4.5% to 5.5% detected once. Sequencing was performed on whole blood. These receptors all come from an adult who was a healthcare worker with PCR-confirmed SARS-CoV-2 infection or an uninfected control (not recorded which).

There are many counts of this clonotype. V gene TRBV20-1 combines with J gene TRBJ2-1; 7 nucleotides line up with TRBD1. The J segment lost 1 base and the V segment lost 0 bases, leaving 6 bases of the junction unmatched. This CDR3 has 16 residues. CDR1 and CDR2 (germline): DFQATT, SNEGSKA (reference sequence). The CDR3 DNA sequence: TGCAGTGCTAGAGATCACGGGACAGTGTCCTACAATGAGCAGTTCTTC. Protein product: CSARDHGTVSYNEQFF.

This clonotype is classed as medium-sized (0.01 to 0.1%). This chain uses TRBV2 with TRBJ2-3; maybe TRBD2 (6 bases). The germline CDR1 and CDR2 sequences are SNHLY and FYNNEI. CDR3 size: 16 residues. Trimming took off 2 bases at V and 4 bases at J, with 16 bases between the two ends. CDR3 residues: CASSETSRASADTQYF. CDR3 coding DNA: TGTGCCAGCAGTGAAACTAGCAGGGCATCTGCAGATACGCAGTATTTT.

This clonotype has more than one count but fewer than ten. This chain links TRBV2 with TRBJ1-2; D may be TRBD1 (5 bases). The CDR3 is made up of 14 amino acids. CDR1 is SNHLY, CDR2 FYNNEI, per germline. V was cut by 6 bases and J by 0 bases, with 11 bases left in between. The CDR3 here is CASSQWGANYGYTF. In nucleotides, the CDR3 is TGTGCCAGCAGCCAATGGGGGGCTAACTATGGCTACACCTTC.

This clonotype was seen at least ten times. The V gene is TRBV4-2, the J gene TRBJ2-1; D uncertain. Looked up from germline, CDR1 is LGHNA and CDR2 is YNFKEQ. Trimming pared 1 base from V and 6 bases from J, leaving 19 bases between. The CDR3 runs 17 residues. The CDR3 protein is CASSQVRPFWEPNEQFF. The CDR3 DNA is TGTGCCAGCAGCCAAGTTAGGCCTTTTTGGGAACCCAATGAGCAGTTCTTC.

This clonotype showed up many times. The V gene is TRBV15, the J gene TRBJ2-2; D tentatively fits TRBD1 or TRBD2 (5 bases each). CDR1 LNHNV and CDR2 YYDKDF come from the germline V gene (reference sequence). This CDR3 is 13 amino acids long. V was cut by 5 bases and J by 9 bases, with 13 bases left in between. Here the CDR3 reads CATSGTRYWELFF. The CDR3 region has the DNA TGTGCCACCAGCGGGACCAGATATTGGGAGCTGTTTTTT.

This clonotype was detected many times. The chain links TRBV11-2 to TRBJ2-6; 9 bases map to TRBD1. The V and J ends lost 4 bases and 0 bases, in that order; junction bases with no gene match: 7. CDR3 length equals 18 residues. CDR1 and CDR2 (germline): SGHAT, FQNNGV. The CDR3 region is CASSSRDRDPSGANVLTF. DNA of the CDR3: TGTGCCAGCAGCTCACGGGACAGGGACCCCTCTGGGGCCAACGTCCTGACTTTC.

This clonotype was counted between two and nine times. V is TRBV20-1 and J is TRBJ2-2; no reliable D call. There are 15 residues in the CDR3. Between the trimmed V and J ends, which lost 0 bases and 0 bases, there was a span of 8 bases. The germline gives CDR1 DFQATT, CDR2 SNEGSKA (reference sequence). CDR3: CSARDGTSNTGELFF. In DNA, the CDR3 is TGCAGTGCTAGAGATGGCACGTCGAACACCGGGGAGCTGTTTTTT.

This clonotype was picked up a small number of times. This chain links TRBV4-1 with TRBJ2-2; D uncertain. Germline V gives CDR1 MGHRA, CDR2 YSYEKL. This CDR3 region has 15 residues. Deletions cut 1 base from V and 2 bases from J, with 8 bases between. The CDR3 coding sequence is TGCGCCAGCAGCCAAGTTGGTGGCAACACCGGGGAGCTGTTTTTT. Its translation: CASSQVGGNTGELFF.

This clonotype was counted ten times or more. J is TRBJ1-1 and V is TRBV28, with unresolved D. Germline values: CDR1 MDHEN, CDR2 SYDVKM. CDR3 length: 11 amino acids. Trimming removed 6 bases at V and 7 bases at J, with 9 bases between. The chain's CDR3 is CASRAGIEAFF. DNA of the CDR3: TGTGCCAGCAGGGCCGGGATTGAAGCTTTCTTT.

In this sample, this clonotype turned up many times. The gene calls are TRBV9 and TRBJ2-7; 7 bases are shared with TRBD1. Germline CDR1 and CDR2: SGDLS and YYNGEE. The CDR3 runs to 15 residues. V trimming: 5 bases; J trimming: 0 bases; junction bases outside the gene matches: 8. The CDR3 sequence: CASSKGAGSSYEQYF. CDR3 nucleotides: TGTGCCAGCAGTAAGGGGGCGGGTTCCTCCTACGAGCAGTACTTC.